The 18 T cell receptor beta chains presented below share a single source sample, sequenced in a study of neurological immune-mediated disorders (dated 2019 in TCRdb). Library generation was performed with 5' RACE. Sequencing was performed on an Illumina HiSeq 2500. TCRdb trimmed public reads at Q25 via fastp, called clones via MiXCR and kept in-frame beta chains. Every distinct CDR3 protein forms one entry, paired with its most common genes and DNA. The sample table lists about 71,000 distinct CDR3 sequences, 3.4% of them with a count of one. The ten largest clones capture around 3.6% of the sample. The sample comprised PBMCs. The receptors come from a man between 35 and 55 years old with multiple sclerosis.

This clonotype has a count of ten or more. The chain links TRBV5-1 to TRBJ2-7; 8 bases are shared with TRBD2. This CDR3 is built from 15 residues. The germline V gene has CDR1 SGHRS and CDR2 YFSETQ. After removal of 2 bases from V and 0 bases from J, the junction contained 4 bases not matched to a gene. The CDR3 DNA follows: TGCGCCAGCAGCTTACAAGCGGGGGCCTCCTACGAGCAGTACTTC. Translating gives CASSLQAGASYEQYF.

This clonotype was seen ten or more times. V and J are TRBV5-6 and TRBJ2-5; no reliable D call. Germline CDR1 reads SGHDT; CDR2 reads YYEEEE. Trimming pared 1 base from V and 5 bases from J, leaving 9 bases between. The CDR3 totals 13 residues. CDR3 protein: CASSLIGQETQYF. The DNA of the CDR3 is TGTGCCAGCAGCTTGATAGGTCAGGAGACCCAGTACTTC.

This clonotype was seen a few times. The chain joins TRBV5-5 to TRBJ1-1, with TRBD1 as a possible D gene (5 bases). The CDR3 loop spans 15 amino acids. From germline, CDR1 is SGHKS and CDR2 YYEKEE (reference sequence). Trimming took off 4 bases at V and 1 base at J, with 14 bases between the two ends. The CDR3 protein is CASSPWEGPNTEAFF. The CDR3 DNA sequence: TGTGCCAGCAGCCCCTGGGAGGGACCGAACACTGAAGCTTTCTTT. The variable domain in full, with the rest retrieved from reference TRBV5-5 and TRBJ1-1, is DAGVTQSPTHLIKTRGQQVTLRCSPISGHKSVSWYQQVLGQGPQFIFQYYEKEERGRGNFPDRFSARQFPNYSSELNVNALLLGDSALYLCASSPWEGPNTEAFFGQGTRLTVV.

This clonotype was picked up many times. For the CDR3, the DNA is TGCAGTGCTAGAGCCCCTAGCGGGAAATACAATGAGCAGTTCTTC. It translates to CSARAPSGKYNEQFF. The chain uses TRBV20-1 and TRBJ2-1, with 9 bases that match TRBD2. The CDR3 sequence is 15 residues long. Germline V gene lookup returns CDR1 DFQATT and CDR2 SNEGSKA (reference sequence). With V trimmed by 1 base and J by 4 bases, 5 bases remained unmatched.

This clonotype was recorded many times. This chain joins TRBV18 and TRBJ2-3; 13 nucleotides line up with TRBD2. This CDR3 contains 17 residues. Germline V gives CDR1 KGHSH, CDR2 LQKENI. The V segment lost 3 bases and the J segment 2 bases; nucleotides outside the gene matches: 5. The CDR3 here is CASSPGLAGASTDTQYF. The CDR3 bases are TGTGCCAGCTCACCCGGACTAGCGGGGGCCTCCACAGATACGCAGTATTTT.

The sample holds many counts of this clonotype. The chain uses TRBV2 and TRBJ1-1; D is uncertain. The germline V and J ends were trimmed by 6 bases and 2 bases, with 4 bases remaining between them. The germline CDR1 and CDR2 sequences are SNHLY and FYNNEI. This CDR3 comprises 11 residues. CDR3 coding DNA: TGTGCCAGCAGGCCTAACACTGAAGCTTTCTTT. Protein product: CASRPNTEAFF.

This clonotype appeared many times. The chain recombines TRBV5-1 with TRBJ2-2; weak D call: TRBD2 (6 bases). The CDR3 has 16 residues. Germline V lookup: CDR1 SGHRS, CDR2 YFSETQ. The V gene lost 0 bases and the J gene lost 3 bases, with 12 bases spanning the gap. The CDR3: CASSLDRDLYTGELFF. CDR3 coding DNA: TGCGCCAGCAGCTTGGACCGGGACTTGTACACCGGGGAGCTGTTTTTT.

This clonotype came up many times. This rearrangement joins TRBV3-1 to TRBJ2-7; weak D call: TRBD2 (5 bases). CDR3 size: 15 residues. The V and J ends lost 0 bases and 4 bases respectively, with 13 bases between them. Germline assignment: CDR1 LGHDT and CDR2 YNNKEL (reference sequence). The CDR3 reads CASSQELRRLYEQYF. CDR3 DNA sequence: TGTGCCAGCAGCCAAGAACTTCGGAGGTTGTACGAGCAGTACTTC.

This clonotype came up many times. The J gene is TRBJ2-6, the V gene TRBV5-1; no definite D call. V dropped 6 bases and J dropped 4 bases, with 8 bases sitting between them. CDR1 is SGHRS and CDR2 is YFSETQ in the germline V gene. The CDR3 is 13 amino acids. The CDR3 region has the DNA TGCGCCAGCAAGGTCGGGGGGGCCAACGTCCTGACTTTC. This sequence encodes CASKVGGANVLTF. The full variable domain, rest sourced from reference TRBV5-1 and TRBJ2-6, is KAGVTQTPRYLIKTRGQQVTLSCSPISGHRSVSWYQQTPGQGLQFLFEYFSETQRNKGNFPGRFSGRQFSNSRSEMNVSTLELGDSALYLCASKVGGANVLTFGAGSRLTVL.

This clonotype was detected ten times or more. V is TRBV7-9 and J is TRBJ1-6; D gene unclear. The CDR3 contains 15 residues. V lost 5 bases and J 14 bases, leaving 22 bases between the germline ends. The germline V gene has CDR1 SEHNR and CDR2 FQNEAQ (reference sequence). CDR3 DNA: TGTGCCAGCAGCAAACAAGACAAACCCGCCTTGTCCCTCCACTTT. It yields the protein CASSKQDKPALSLHF.

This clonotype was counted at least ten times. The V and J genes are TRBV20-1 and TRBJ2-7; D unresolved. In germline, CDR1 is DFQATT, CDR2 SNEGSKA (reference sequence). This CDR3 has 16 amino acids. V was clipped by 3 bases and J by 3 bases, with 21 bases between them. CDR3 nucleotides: TGCAGTGCTAGCTCTTTCGGCAGTCAAAGTCACTACGAGCAGTACTTC. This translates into CSASSFGSQSHYEQYF.

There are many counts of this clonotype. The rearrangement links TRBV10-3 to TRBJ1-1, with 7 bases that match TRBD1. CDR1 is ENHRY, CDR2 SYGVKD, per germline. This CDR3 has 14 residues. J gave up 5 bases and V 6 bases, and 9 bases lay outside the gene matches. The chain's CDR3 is CAIRPRQGETEAFF. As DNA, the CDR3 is TGTGCCATCAGACCCAGACAGGGAGAGACTGAAGCTTTCTTT.

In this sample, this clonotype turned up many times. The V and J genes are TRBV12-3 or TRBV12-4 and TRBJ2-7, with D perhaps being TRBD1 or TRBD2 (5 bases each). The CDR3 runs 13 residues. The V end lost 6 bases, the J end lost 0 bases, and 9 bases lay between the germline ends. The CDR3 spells CASSWGSSYEQYF. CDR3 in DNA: TGTGCCAGCAGCTGGGGGAGCTCCTACGAGCAGTACTTC.

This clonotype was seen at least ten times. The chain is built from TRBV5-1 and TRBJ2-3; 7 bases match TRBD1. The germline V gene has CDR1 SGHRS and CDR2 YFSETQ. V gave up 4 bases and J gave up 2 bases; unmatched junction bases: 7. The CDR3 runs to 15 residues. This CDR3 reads CASSPGQVTTDTQYF. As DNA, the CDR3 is TGCGCCAGCAGCCCCGGACAGGTAACCACAGATACGCAGTATTTT.

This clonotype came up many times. The CDR3 spells CASSLGFHGRGSYEQYF. CDR3 bases: TGTGCCAGCAGTTTAGGATTTCATGGGAGGGGGTCCTACGAGCAGTACTTC. The chain links TRBV12-3 or TRBV12-4 to TRBJ2-7; maybe TRBD2 (7 bases). CDR3 size: 17 residues. Trimming left V 1 base short and J 1 base short, with 17 bases between.

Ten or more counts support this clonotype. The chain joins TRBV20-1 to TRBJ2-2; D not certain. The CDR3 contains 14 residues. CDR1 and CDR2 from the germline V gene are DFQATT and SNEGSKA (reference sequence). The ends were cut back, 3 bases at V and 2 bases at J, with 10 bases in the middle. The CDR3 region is CSASWPTNTGELFF. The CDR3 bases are TGCAGTGCTAGTTGGCCGACCAACACCGGGGAGCTGTTTTTT.

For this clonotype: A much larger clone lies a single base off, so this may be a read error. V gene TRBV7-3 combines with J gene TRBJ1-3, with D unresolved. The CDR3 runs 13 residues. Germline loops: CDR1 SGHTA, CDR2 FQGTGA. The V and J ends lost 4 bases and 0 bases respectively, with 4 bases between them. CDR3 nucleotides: TGTGCCAGCAGCTCCAGCTCTGGAAACACCATATATTTT. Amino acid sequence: CASSSSSGNTIYF.

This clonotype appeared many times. The CDR3 nucleotides are TGTGCCAGCAGCTTAGCGTGGGGGGCGGGCGAGCAGTACTTC. This sequence encodes CASSLAWGAGEQYF. The chain employs TRBV7-2 and TRBJ2-7; possibly TRBD1 or TRBD2 for D (6 bases each). The CDR3 loop spans 14 amino acids. Trimming took 0 bases from V and 6 from J, leaving 12 bases between them. Germline V gene lookup returns CDR1 SGHTA and CDR2 FQGNSA.